This TCR beta chain was identified in a study of Ad26.COV2.S vaccination and SARS-CoV-2 variants. Background on the study: Within the COV1001 Ad26.COV2.S trial arm, the donor was enrolled.

Treatment denoted: some 20 received Ad26.COV2.S at low or high dose, single or two shots; about 5 received placebo; per-sample allocation not given. At day 63 after the first vaccine or placebo injection, samples were drawn. Trimming shortened V by 1 base and J by 3 bases, and 13 bases separated the two germline ends. Per the germline V gene, CDR1 is SGHTA and CDR2 is FQGNSA. The CDR3 totals 16 residues. Data came from immunoSEQ multiplex PCR; TCRdb stores just in-frame clones and leaves some out. The sample holds some 460,000 clones, 80% to 90% seen once. Comment on this clone: Its antigen is not known.

General study findings and limits: It was found that vaccine and placebo recipients had similar non-spike TCR breadth.

The clonotype comes from a person between 18 and 60 years old who received the Ad26.COV2.S COVID-19 vaccine or a placebo. The V gene is TRBV7-2, the J gene TRBJ1-5; tentative D call: TRBD1 (6 bases). The sequencing here drew on peripheral blood, taken in a trial of Ad26.COV2.S vaccine versus placebo. For the CDR3, the DNA is TGTGCCAGCAGCTTAGGGACGGGACACCTCAATCAGCCCCAGCATTTT. Protein sequence: CASSLGTGHLNQPQHF. Complete variable domain (other parts from reference TRBV7-2 and TRBJ1-5): GAGVSQSPSNKVTEKGKDVELRCDPISGHTALYWYRQSLGQGLEFLIYFQGNSAPDKSGLPSDRFSAERTGGSVSTLTIQRTQQEDSAVYLCASSLGTGHLNQPQHFGDGTRLSIL.